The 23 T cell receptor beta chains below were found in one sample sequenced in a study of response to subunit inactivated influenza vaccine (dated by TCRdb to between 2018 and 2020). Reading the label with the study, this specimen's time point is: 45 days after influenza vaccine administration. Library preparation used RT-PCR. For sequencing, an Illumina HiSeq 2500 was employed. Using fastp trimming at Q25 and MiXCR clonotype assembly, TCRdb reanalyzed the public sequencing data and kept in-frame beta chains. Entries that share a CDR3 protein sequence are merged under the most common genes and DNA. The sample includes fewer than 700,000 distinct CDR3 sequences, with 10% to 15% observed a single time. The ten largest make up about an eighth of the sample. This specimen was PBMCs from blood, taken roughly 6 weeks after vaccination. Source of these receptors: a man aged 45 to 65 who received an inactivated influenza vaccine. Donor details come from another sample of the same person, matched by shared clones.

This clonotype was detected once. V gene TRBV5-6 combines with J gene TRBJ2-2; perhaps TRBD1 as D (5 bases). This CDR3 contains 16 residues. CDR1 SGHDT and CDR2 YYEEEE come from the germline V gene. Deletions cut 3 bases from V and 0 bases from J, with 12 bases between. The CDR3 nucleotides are TGTGCCAGCAGCTCCCTGACAGTTGCGAACACCGGGGAGCTGTTTTTT. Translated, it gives CASSSLTVANTGELFF. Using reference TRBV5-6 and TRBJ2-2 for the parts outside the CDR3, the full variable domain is DAGVTQSPTHLIKTRGQQVTLRCSPKSGHDTVSWYQQALGQGPQFIFQYYEEEERQRGNFPDRFSGHQFPNYSSELNVNALLLGDSALYLCASSSLTVANTGELFFGEGSRLTVL.

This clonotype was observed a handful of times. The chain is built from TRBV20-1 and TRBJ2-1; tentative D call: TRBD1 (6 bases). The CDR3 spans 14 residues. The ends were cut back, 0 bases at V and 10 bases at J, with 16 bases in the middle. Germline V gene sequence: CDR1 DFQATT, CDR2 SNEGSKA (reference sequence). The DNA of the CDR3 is TGCAGTGCTAGAGATCAGGGGACCGCCGGGGAGCAGTTCTTC. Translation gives CSARDQGTAGEQFF.

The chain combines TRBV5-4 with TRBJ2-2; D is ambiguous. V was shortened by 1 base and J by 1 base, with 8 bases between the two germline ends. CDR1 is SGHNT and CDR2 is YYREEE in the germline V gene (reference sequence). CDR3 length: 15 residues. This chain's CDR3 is CASSLWELNTGELFF. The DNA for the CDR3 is TGTGCCAGCAGCTTGTGGGAATTGAACACCGGGGAGCTGTTTTTT.

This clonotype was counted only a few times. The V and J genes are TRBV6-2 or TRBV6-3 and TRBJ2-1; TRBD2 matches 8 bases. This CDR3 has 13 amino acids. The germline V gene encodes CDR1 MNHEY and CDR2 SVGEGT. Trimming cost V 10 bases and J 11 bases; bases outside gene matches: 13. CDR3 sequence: CATLRAGVDQQFF. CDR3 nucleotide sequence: TGTGCCACCCTCCGAGCGGGAGTGGATCAGCAGTTCTTC.

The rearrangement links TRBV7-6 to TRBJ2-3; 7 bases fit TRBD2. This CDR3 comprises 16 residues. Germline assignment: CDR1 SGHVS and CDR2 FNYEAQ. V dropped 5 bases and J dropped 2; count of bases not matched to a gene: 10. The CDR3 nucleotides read TGTGCCAGCAGCCCCCGAGGGGACTATCCCACAGATACGCAGTATTTT. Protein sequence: CASSPRGDYPTDTQYF.

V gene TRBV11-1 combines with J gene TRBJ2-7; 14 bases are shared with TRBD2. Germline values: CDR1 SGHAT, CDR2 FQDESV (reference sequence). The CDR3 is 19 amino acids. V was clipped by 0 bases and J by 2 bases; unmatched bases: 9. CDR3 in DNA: TGTGCCAGCAGCTTAGCCTCTTTGACTAGCGGGAGGGATCCCTACGAGCAGTACTTC. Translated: CASSLASLTSGRDPYEQYF.

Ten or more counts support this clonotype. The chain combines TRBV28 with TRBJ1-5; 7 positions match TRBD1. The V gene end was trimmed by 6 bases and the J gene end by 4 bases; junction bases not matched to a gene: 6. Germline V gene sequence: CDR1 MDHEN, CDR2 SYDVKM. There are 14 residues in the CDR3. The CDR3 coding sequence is TGTGCCAGCAGGTCGGGACAGCCTAATCAGCCCCAGCATTTT. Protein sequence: CASRSGQPNQPQHF.

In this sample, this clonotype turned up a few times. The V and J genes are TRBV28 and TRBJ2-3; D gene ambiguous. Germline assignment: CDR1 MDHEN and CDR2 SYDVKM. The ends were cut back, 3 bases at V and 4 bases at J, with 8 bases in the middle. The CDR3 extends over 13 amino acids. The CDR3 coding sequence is TGTGCCAGCAGTTTTATTCCAGCAGATACGCAGTATTTT. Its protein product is CASSFIPADTQYF.

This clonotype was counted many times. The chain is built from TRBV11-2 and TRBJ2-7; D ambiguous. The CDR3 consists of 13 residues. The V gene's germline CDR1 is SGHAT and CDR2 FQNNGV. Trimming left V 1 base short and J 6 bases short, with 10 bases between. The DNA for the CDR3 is TGTGCCAGCAGCTTAGGACCCCCGGGCGAGCAGTACTTC. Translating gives CASSLGPPGEQYF.

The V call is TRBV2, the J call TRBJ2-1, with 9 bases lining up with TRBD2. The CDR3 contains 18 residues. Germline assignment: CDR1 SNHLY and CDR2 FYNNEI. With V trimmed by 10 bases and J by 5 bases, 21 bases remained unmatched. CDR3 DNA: TGTGCCATCTGTTCGACCTACCCCGGGACTAGCCCCAACAATGAGCAGTTCTTC. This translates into CAICSTYPGTSPNNEQFF.

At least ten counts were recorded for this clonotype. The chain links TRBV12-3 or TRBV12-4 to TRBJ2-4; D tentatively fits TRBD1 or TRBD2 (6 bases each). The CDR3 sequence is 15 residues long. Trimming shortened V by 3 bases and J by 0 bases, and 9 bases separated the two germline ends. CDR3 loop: CASSLRGVAKNIQYF. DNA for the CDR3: TGTGCCAGCAGTTTGAGGGGGGTAGCCAAAAACATTCAGTACTTC.

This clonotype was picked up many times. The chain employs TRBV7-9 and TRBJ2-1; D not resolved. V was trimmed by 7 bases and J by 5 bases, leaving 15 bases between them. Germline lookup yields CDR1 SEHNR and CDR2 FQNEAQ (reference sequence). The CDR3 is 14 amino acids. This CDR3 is CASTPLLIHNEQFF. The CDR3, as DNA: TGTGCCAGCACCCCGCTACTAATCCACAATGAGCAGTTCTTC.

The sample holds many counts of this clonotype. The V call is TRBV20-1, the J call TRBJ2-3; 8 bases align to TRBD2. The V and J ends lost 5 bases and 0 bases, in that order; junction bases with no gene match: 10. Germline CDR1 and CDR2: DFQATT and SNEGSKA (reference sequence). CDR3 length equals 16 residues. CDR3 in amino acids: CSAPNRAGDSTDTQYF. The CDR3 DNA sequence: TGCAGTGCTCCCAATAGAGCGGGGGATAGCACAGATACGCAGTATTTT.

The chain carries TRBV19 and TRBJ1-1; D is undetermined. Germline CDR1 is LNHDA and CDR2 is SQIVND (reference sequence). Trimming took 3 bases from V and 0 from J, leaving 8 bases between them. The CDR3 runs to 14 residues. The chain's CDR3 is CASSMKSVNTEAFF. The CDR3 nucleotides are TGTGCCAGTAGTATGAAGTCTGTGAACACTGAAGCTTTCTTT.

The CDR3 loop is CASSSRESTEAFF. For the CDR3, the DNA is TGTGCCAGCAGCAGCAGGGAAAGCACTGAAGCTTTCTTT. The chain links TRBV7-8 to TRBJ1-1; tentatively, D is TRBD1 (5 bases). Trimming cost V 5 bases and J 4 bases, with 11 bases left between them. The germline gives CDR1 SGHVS, CDR2 FQNEAQ. This CDR3 region has 13 residues.

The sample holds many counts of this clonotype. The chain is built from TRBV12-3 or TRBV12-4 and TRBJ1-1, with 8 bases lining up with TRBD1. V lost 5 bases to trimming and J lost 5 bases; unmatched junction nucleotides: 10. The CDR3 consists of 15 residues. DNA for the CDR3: TGTGCCAGCAGTCGGACAGGGCTTGGTGAGACTGAAGCTTTCTTT. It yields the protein CASSRTGLGETEAFF.

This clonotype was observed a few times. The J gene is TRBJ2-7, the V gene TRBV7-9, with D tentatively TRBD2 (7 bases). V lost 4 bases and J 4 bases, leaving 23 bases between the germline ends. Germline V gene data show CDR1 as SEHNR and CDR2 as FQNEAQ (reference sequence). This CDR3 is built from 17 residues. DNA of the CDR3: TGTGCCAGCAGCTCCTTCCGGGGGGCCACGGCGGTTTACGAGCAGTACTTC. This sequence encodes CASSSFRGATAVYEQYF.

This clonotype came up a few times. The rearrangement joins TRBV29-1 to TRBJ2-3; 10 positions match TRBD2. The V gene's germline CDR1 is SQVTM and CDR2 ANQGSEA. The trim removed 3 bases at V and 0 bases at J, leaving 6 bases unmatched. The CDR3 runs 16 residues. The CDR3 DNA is TGCAGCGTTGAGGGACTAGCGTTTCTCAGCACAGATACGCAGTATTTT. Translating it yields CSVEGLAFLSTDTQYF.

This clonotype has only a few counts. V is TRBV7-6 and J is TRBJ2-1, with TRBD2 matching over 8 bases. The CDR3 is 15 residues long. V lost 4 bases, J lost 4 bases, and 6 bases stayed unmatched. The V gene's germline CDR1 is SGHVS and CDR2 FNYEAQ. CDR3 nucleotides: TGTGCCAGCAGCTGGCTAGCGGGCCCTTACAATGAGCAGTTCTTC. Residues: CASSWLAGPYNEQFF.

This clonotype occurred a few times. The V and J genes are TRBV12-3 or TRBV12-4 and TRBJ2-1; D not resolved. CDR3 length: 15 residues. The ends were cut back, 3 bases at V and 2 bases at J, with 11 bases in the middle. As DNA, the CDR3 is TGTGCCAGCAGTTTCTGGGCGGCCCCCTACAATGAGCAGTTCTTC. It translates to CASSFWAAPYNEQFF.

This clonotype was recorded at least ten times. The CDR3 DNA sequence: TGCAGCGTTGAAGATCCTACGGAAGACCTCTATGGCTACACCTTC. Translating gives CSVEDPTEDLYGYTF. The rearrangement joins TRBV29-1 to TRBJ1-2, with D unclear. CDR3 length: 15 amino acids. Trimming removed 0 bases at V and 4 bases at J, with 15 bases between. Per germline, CDR1 SQVTM and CDR2 ANQGSEA.

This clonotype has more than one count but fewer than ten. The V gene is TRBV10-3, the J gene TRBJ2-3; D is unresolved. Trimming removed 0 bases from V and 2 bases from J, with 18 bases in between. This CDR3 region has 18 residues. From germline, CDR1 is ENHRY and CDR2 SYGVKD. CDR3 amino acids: CAISESTAATSNTDTQYF. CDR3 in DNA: TGTGCCATCAGTGAGTCCACTGCCGCGACTTCGAACACAGATACGCAGTATTTT.

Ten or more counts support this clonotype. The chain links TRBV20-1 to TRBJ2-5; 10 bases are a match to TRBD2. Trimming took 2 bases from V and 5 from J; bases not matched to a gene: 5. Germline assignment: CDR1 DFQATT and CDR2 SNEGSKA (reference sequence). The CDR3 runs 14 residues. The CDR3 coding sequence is TGCAGTGCTAGAACAACTAGCGGGATGGAGACCCAGTACTTC. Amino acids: CSARTTSGMETQYF.